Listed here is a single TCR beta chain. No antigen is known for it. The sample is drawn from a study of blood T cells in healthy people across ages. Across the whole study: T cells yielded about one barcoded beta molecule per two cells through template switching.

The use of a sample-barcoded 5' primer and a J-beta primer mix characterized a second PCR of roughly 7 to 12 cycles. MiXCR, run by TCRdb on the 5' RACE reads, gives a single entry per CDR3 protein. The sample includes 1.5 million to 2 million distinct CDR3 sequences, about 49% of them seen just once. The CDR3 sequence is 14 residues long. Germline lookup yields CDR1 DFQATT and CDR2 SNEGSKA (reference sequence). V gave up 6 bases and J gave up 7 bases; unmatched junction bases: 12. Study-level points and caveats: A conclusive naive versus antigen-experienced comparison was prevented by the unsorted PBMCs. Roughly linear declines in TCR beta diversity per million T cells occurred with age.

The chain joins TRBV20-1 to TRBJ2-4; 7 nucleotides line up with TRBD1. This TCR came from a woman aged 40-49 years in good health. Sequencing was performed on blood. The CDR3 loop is CSADRTGAVNIQYF. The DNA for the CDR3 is TGCAGTGCGGACCGAACAGGGGCGGTGAACATTCAGTACTTC.